This T cell receptor (beta chain) was found in a study of identical twins. Broader study findings: Out-of-frame beta sequences exhibited a weaker degree of excess twin sharing. Researchers reported excess low generation probability among twin-shared out-of-frame alpha sequences.

Trimming shortened V by 8 bases and J by 3 bases, and 14 bases separated the two germline ends. This CDR3 contains 14 residues. In germline, CDR1 is ENHRY, CDR2 SYGVKD. TCRdb used MiXCR to reprocess the 5' RACE reads, holding one entry per CDR3 protein. The sample gives 650,000 to 750,000 distinct CDR3 sequences, approximately 22% of which show up once; about 4.3% is in the top ten. This clonotype was counted between two and nine times. Its target is not known. The same sample was also studied in work on T cells expressing NK-cell markers. From that paper: All TCR beta repertoires analysed originated from sorted CD3+CD56+NKG2C+, CD3+CD56+NKG2C- and CD3+CD56-NKG2C+ T cells. The study sequenced eight donors, seven HCMV-seropositive and one seronegative.

V and J are TRBV10-3 and TRBJ2-1; maybe TRBD2 (6 bases). The clonotype was recovered from a woman aged 18-30 years in good health. Sequencing was done on a sample of PBMCs. The CDR3 spells CAIGDGGNYNEQFF. CDR3 in DNA: TGTGCCATCGGGGATGGCGGGAACTACAATGAGCAGTTCTTC.